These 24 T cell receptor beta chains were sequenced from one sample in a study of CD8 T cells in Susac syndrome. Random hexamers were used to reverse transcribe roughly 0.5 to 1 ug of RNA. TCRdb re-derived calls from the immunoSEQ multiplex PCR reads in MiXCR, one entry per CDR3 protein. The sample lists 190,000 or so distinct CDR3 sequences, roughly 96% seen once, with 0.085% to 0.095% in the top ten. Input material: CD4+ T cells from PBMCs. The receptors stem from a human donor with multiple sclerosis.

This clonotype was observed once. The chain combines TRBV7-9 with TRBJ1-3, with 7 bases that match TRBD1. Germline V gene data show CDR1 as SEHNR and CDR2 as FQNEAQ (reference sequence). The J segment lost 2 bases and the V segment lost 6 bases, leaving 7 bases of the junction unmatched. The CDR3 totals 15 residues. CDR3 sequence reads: CASSQGQDTGNTIYF. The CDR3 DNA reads TGTGCCAGCAGTCAAGGACAGGACACTGGAAACACCATATATTTT.

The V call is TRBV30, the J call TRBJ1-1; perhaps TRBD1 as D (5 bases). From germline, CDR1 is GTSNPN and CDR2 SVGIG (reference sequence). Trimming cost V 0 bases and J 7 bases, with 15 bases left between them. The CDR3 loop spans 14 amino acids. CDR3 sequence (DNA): TGTGCCTGGAGTGTAGTTCGGTCGGGGGGTGAAGCTTTCTTT. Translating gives CAWSVVRSGGEAFF. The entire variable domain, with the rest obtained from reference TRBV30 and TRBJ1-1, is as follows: SQTIHQWPATLVQPVGSPLSLECTVEGTSNPNLYWYRQAAGRGLQLLFYSVGIGQISSEVPQNLSASRPQDRQFILSSKKLLLSDSGFYLCAWSVVRSGGEAFFGQGTRLTVV.

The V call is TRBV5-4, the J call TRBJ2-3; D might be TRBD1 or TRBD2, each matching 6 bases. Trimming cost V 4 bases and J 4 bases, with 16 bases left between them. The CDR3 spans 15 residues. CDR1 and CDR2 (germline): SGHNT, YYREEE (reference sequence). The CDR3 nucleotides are TGTGCCAGCAGCCCTCAGGGGCGGGGACCAGATACGCAGTATTTT. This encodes CASSPQGRGPDTQYF.

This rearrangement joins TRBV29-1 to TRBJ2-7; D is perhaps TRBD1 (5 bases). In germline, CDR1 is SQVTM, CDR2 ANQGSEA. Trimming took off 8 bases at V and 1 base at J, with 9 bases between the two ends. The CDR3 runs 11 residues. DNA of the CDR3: TGCAGCATCCGACAGTCCTACGAGCAGTACTTC. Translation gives CSIRQSYEQYF.

For the CDR3, the DNA is TGTGCCAGCAGCCAAGAAGTCCGTCGCTACGAGCAGTACTTC. It translates to CASSQEVRRYEQYF. The chain carries TRBV3-1 and TRBJ2-7; D not certain. V was shortened by 0 bases and J by 3 bases, with 9 bases between the two germline ends. Looked up from germline, CDR1 is LGHDT and CDR2 is YNNKEL (reference sequence). This CDR3 region has 14 residues.

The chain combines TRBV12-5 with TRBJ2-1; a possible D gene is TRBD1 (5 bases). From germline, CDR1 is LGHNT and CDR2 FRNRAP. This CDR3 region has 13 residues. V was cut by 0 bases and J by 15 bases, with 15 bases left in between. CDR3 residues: CASGLVQGAGPFF. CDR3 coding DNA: TGTGCTAGTGGTTTGGTACAAGGGGCTGGGCCGTTCTTC.

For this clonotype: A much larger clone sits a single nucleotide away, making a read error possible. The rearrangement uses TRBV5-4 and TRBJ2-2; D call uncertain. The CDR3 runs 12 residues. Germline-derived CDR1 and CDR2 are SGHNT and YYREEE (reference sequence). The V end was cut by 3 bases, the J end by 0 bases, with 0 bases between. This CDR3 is CASSSNTGELFF. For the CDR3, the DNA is TGTGCCAGCAGCTCGAACACCGGGGAGCTGTTTTTT. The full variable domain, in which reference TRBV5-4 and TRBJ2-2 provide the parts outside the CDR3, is ETGVTQSPTHLIKTRGQQVTLRCSSQSGHNTVSWYQQALGQGPQFIFQYYREEENGRGNFPPRFSGLQFPNYSSELNVNALELDDSALYLCASSSNTGELFFGEGSRLTVL.

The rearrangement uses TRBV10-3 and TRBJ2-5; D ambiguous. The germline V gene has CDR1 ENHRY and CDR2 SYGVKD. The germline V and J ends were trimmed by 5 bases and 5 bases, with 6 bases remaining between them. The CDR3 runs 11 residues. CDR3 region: CAISTSETQYF. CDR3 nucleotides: TGTGCCATCAGTACCTCGGAGACCCAGTACTTC.

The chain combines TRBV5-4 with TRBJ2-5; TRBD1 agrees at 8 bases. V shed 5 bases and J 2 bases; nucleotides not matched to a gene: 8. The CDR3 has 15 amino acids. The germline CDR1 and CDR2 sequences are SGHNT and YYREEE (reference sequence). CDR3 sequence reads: CASRLDRVGQETQYF. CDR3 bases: TGTGCCAGCAGGCTGGACAGGGTCGGGCAAGAGACCCAGTACTTC.

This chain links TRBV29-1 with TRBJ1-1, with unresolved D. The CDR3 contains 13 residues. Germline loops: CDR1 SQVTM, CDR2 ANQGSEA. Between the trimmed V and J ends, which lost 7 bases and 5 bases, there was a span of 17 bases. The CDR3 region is CSAHEGRGTEAFF. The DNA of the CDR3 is TGCAGCGCCCACGAGGGTCGCGGGACTGAAGCTTTCTTT.

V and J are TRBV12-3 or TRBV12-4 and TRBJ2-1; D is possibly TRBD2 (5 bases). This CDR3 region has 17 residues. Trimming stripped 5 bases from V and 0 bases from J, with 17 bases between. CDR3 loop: CASSASWRPSSYNEQFF. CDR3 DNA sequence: TGTGCCAGCAGTGCCTCCTGGAGGCCGAGCTCCTACAATGAGCAGTTCTTC.

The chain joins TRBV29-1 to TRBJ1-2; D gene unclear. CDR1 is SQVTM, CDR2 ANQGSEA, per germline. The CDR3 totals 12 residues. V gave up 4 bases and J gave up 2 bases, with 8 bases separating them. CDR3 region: CSVGRENYGYTF. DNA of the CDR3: TGCAGCGTTGGGAGAGAAAACTATGGCTACACCTTC.

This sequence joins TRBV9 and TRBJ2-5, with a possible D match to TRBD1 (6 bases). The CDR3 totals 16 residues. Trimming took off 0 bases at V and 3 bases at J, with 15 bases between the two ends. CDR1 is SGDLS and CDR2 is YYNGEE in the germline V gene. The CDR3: CASSVGFGGGEETQYF. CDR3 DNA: TGTGCCAGCAGCGTAGGATTTGGTGGGGGCGAAGAGACCCAGTACTTC.

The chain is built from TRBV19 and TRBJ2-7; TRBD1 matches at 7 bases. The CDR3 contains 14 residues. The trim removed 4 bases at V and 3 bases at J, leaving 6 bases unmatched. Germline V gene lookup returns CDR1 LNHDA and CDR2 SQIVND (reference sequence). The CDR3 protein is CASSRDSLIYEQYF. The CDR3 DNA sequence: TGTGCCAGTAGTAGGGACAGCTTGATCTACGAGCAGTACTTC.

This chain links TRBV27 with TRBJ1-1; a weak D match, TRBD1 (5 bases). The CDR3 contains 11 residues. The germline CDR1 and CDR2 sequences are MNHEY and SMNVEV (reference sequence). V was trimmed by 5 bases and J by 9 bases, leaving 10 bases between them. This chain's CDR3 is CASSRGQQAFF. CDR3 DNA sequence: TGTGCCAGCAGTAGGGGTCAACAAGCTTTCTTT.

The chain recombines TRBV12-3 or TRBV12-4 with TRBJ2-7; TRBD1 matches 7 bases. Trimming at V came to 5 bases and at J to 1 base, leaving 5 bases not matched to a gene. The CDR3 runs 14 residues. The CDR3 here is CASSPTGNSYEQYF. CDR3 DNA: TGTGCCAGCAGTCCGACAGGGAATTCCTACGAGCAGTACTTC.

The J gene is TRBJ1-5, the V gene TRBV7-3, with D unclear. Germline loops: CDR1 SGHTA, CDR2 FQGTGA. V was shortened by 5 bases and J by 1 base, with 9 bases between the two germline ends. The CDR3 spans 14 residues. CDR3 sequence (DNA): TGTGCCAGCAGCCCGGGAGGAAGCAATCAGCCCCAGCATTTT. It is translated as CASSPGGSNQPQHF. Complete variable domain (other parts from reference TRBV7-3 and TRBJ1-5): GAGVSQTPSNKVTEKGKYVELRCDPISGHTALYWYRQSLGQGPEFLIYFQGTGAADDSGLPNDRFFAVRPEGSVSTLKIQRTERGDSAVYLCASSPGGSNQPQHFGDGTRLSIL.

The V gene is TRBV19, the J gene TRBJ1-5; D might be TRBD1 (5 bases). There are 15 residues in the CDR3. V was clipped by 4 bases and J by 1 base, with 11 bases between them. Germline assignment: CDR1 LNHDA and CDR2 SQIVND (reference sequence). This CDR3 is CASSRTRDSNQPQHF. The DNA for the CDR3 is TGTGCCAGTAGTAGAACCCGGGACAGCAATCAGCCCCAGCATTTT.

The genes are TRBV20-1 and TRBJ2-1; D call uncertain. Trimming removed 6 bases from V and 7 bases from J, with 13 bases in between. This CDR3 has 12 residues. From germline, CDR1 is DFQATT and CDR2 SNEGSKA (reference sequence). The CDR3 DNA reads TGCAGTGCCTGGGGTGGGGTTAATGAGCAGTTCTTC. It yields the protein CSAWGGVNEQFF.

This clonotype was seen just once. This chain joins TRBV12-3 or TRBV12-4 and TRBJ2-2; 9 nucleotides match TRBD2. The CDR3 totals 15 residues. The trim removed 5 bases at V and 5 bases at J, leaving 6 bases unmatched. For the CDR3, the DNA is TGTGCCAGCAGTCTTAGCGGGGGCGGTACCGGGGAGCTGTTTTTT. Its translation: CASSLSGGGTGELFF.

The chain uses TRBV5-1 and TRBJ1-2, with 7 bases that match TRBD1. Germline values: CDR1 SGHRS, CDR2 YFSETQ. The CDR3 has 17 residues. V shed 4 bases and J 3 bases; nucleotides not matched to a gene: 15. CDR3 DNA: TGCGCCAGCAGCCTCTATGCCCCTCGACAGGGTCACTATGGCTACACCTTC. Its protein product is CASSLYAPRQGHYGYTF.

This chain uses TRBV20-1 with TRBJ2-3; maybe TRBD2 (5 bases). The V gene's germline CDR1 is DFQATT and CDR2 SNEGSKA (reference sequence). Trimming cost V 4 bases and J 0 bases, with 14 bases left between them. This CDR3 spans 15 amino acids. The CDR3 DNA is TGCAGTGCTATTGGTGAGCGGTCTAGCACAGATACGCAGTATTTT. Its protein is CSAIGERSSTDTQYF.

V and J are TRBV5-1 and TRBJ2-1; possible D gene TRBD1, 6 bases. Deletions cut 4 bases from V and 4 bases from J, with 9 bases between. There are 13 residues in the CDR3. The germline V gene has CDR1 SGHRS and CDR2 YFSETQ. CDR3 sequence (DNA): TGCGCCAGCAGCCGGGACAAATACAATGAGCAGTTCTTC. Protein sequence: CASSRDKYNEQFF.

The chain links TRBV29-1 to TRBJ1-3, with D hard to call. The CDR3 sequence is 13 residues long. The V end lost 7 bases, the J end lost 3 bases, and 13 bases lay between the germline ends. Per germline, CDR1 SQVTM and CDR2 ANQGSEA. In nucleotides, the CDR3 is TGCAGCGCCTCCCACGGGGTTGGAAACACCATATATTTT. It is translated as CSASHGVGNTIYF.